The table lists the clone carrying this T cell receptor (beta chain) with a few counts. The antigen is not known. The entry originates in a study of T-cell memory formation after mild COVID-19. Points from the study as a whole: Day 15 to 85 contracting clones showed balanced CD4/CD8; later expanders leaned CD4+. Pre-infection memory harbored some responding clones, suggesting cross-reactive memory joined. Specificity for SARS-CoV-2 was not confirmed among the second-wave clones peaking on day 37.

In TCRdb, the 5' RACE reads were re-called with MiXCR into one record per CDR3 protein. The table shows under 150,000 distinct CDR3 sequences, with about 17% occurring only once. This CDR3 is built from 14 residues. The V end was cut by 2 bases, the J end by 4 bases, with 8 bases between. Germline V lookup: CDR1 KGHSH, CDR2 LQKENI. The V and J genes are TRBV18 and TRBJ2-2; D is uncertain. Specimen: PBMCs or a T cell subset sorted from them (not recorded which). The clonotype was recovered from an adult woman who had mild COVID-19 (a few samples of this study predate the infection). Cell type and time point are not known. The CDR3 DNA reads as TGTGCCAGCTCACCAAACAGAGGCACCGGGGAGCTGTTTTTT. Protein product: CASSPNRGTGELFF.